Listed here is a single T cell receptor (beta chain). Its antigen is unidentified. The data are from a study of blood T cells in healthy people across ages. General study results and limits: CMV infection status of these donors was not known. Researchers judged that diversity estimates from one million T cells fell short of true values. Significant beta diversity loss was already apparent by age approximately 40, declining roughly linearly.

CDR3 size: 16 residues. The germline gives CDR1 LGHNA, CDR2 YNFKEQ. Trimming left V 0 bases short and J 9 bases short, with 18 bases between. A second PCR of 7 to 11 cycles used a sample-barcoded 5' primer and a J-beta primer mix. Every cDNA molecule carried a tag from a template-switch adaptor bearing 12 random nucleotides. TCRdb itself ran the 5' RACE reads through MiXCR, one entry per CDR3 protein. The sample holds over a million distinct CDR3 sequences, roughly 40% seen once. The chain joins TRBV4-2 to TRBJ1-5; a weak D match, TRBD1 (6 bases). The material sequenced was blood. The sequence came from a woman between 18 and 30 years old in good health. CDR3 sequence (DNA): TGTGCCAGCAGCCAAGAATCATCGGGGGGCGCCGGGCCCCAGCATTTT. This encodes CASSQESSGGAGPQHF.